This TCR beta chain was captured in a study of blood T cell repertoires in COVID-19. Study-level background: COVID-19 samples collected from the United States, Italy and Spain covered acute and convalescent phases. T cells, B-cell-depleted T cells, or PBMCs provided the cDNA or gDNA that served as material.

The V and J ends lost 3 bases and 3 bases, in that order; junction bases with no gene match: 4. Germline V gene lookup returns CDR1 LGHNA and CDR2 YSLEER. The CDR3 sequence is 15 residues long. The protocol was immunoSEQ multiplex PCR, while the TCRdb copy is restricted to in-frame clones and leaves out a portion. The sample consists of 200,000 to 300,000 clones, 87% of them appearing once. The chain recombines TRBV4-3 with TRBJ1-2; TRBD1 agrees at 10 bases. This receptor was obtained from a woman in her thirties or forties who had recovered from COVID-19. The sample consisted of peripheral blood. The CDR3 is CASSQATGGDYGYTF. As DNA, the CDR3 is TGCGCCAGCAGCCAGGCGACAGGGGGCGACTATGGCTACACCTTC.